The 23 T cell receptor beta chains below all came from one sample that was sequenced in a study of post-analysis software for immune sequencing data. Broader study findings: About 5 TRBV segments were significantly more frequent in patients than in controls. TRBV5-6, TRBV5-1 and TRBV20-1 were among these segments.

No antigen has been identified for these receptors. The TCR beta cDNA libraries contained unique molecular identifiers. MiXCR, run by TCRdb on the PCR reads, gives a single entry per CDR3 protein. The data contain some 800,000 distinct CDR3 sequences, around 42% of them singletons. The sample comprised blood. Receptors originate from a girl aged 5-17 years with multiple sclerosis.

J is TRBJ1-2 and V is TRBV13; 9 bases fit TRBD1. The CDR3 runs 14 residues. CDR1 is PRHDT and CDR2 is FYEKMQ in the germline V gene (reference sequence). Trimming cost V 4 bases and J 8 bases; bases outside gene matches: 8. In DNA, the CDR3 is TGTGCCAGCAGCTACACCGGGACAGGGATCGGCTACACCTTC. Protein sequence: CASSYTGTGIGYTF.

The table lists this clonotype with a few counts. This chain links TRBV3-1 with TRBJ1-2; no firm D call. V was shortened by 5 bases and J by 4 bases, with 20 bases between the two germline ends. This CDR3 is built from 16 residues. Looked up from germline, CDR1 is LGHDT and CDR2 is YNNKEL (reference sequence). The CDR3 reads CASSSGPSTSLYGYTF. Written as DNA, the CDR3 is TGTGCCAGCAGCTCCGGGCCTTCAACAAGCCTCTATGGCTACACCTTC.

This clonotype was seen a handful of times. The chain recombines TRBV20-1 with TRBJ2-1; 10 nucleotides agree with TRBD1. J was trimmed by 4 bases and V by 6 bases; bases with no gene match: 3. The CDR3 runs to 13 residues. Per germline, CDR1 DFQATT and CDR2 SNEGSKA (reference sequence). CDR3 protein: CSAWTGGYNEQFF. The CDR3 coding sequence is TGCAGTGCCTGGACAGGGGGGTACAATGAGCAGTTCTTC.

The chain has TRBV29-1 and TRBJ1-2; D ambiguous. This CDR3 has 11 residues. Per the germline V gene, CDR1 is SQVTM and CDR2 is ANQGSEA. V lost 2 bases and J lost 4, with 5 bases in between. As DNA, the CDR3 is TGCAGCGTTGAATACAGCTATGGCTACACCTTC. It specifies CSVEYSYGYTF.

This clonotype was seen only a few times. The chain recombines TRBV4-3 with TRBJ2-6; TRBD1 agrees at 8 bases. The CDR3 is made up of 17 amino acids. Germline values: CDR1 LGHNA, CDR2 YSLEER. Losses at the gene ends were 2 bases for V and 4 bases for J; bases not matched to a gene: 7. The CDR3 region has the DNA TGCGCCAGCAGCCAATTTAGGACAGGGATGGGGGCCAACGTCCTGACTTTC. Translating gives CASSQFRTGMGANVLTF.

The gene calls are TRBV5-1 and TRBJ2-7; D is undetermined. Per the germline V gene, CDR1 is SGHRS and CDR2 is YFSETQ. Trimming took off 4 bases at V and 3 bases at J, with 8 bases between the two ends. The CDR3 is 12 residues long. CDR3 region: CASSPPNYEQYF. CDR3 DNA sequence: TGCGCCAGCAGCCCACCGAACTACGAGCAGTACTTC.

This clonotype turned up a few times. V and J are TRBV12-3 or TRBV12-4 and TRBJ2-4; unclear D gene. Trimming left V 3 bases short and J 1 base short, with 10 bases between. This CDR3 is 15 amino acids long. CDR3 in amino acids: CASSFLELAKNIQYF. The CDR3 DNA follows: TGTGCCAGCAGTTTTCTCGAGCTGGCCAAAAACATTCAGTACTTC.

The DNA of the CDR3 is TGTGCCAGCAGCCAGAGGGGCGAGGCAAGGGAGACCCAGTACTTC. It yields the protein CASSQRGEARETQYF. V usage is TRBV13 and J usage is TRBJ2-7; tentatively, D is TRBD1 or TRBD2 (5 bases each). The J call may not be correct, given that the DNA end is closer to TRBJ2-5. This CDR3 has 15 residues. The V gene's germline CDR1 is PRHDT and CDR2 FYEKMQ (reference sequence).

This clonotype has only one observation. The J gene is TRBJ1-4, the V gene TRBV28; TRBD1 matches 10 bases. Germline trimming cut 1 base from V and 6 bases from J; bases unmatched to any gene: 2. The CDR3 is made up of 15 amino acids. Germline values: CDR1 MDHEN, CDR2 SYDVKM. CDR3 in amino acids: CASSLSGTGDEKLFF. For the CDR3, the DNA is TGTGCCAGCAGTTTATCCGGGACAGGGGATGAAAAACTGTTTTTT.

The chain links TRBV28 to TRBJ2-3, with D tentatively TRBD1 (5 bases). Germline V gene data show CDR1 as MDHEN and CDR2 as SYDVKM. V was shortened by 2 bases and J by 9 bases, with 15 bases between the two germline ends. The CDR3 covers 14 residues. The CDR3 DNA sequence: TGTGCCAGCAGTTTAGGGGCCTCACCTCGGACGCAGTATTTT. Translated: CASSLGASPRTQYF.

The chain employs TRBV30 and TRBJ1-5, with TRBD1 matching 9 bases. The germline V gene encodes CDR1 GTSNPN and CDR2 SVGIG (reference sequence). V lost 0 bases and J lost 4; bases outside the gene matches: 13. The CDR3 covers 18 residues. This CDR3 reads CAWSVGLRGTGTNQPQHF. The CDR3 DNA reads TGTGCCTGGAGTGTAGGTCTGAGGGGGACAGGGACAAATCAGCCCCAGCATTTT.

The rearrangement links TRBV7-9 to TRBJ2-1; D possibly corresponds to TRBD1 (5 bases). The CDR3 extends over 18 amino acids. V was cut by 1 base and J by 4 bases, with 20 bases left in between. CDR1 and CDR2 from the germline V gene are SEHNR and FQNEAQ (reference sequence). CDR3 residues: CASSLDPTSGMNYNEQFF. In DNA, the CDR3 is TGTGCCAGCAGCTTAGACCCAACCTCAGGGATGAATTACAATGAGCAGTTCTTC.

The rearrangement uses TRBV24-1 and TRBJ2-1; 8 nucleotides align to TRBD2. The ends lost 4 bases at V and 5 bases at J; junction bases unmatched: 9. Germline values: CDR1 KGHDR, CDR2 SFDVKD. The CDR3 extends over 16 amino acids. CDR3 loop: CATSDWGLAGHNEQFF. The DNA for the CDR3 is TGTGCCACCAGTGACTGGGGGCTAGCGGGCCACAATGAGCAGTTCTTC.

V and J are TRBV5-1 and TRBJ2-7; the D gene is possibly TRBD1 (6 bases). The V end lost 0 bases, the J end lost 5 bases, and 12 bases lay between the germline ends. CDR1 is SGHRS and CDR2 is YFSETQ in the germline V gene. The CDR3 is made up of 14 amino acids. CDR3 nucleotide sequence: TGCGCCAGCAGCTTGGCCGGGACACTTGACGAGCAGTACTTC. Amino acids: CASSLAGTLDEQYF. Complete variable domain (other parts from reference TRBV5-1 and TRBJ2-7): KAGVTQTPRYLIKTRGQQVTLSCSPISGHRSVSWYQQTPGQGLQFLFEYFSETQRNKGNFPGRFSGRQFSNSRSEMNVSTLELGDSALYLCASSLAGTLDEQYFGPGTRLTVT.

The chain uses TRBV20-1 and TRBJ2-3; 7 nucleotides match TRBD1. Losses at the gene ends were 4 bases for V and 4 bases for J; bases not matched to a gene: 5. The CDR3 length is 13 residues. The germline V gene encodes CDR1 DFQATT and CDR2 SNEGSKA (reference sequence). The CDR3 DNA sequence: TGCAGTGCTACGTCACAGGGGCCAGATACGCAGTATTTT. Translating gives CSATSQGPDTQYF.

Details on this clonotype: A much larger clonotype is one base distant, so this may be a read error. The CDR3 region has the DNA TGTGCCAGCAGGTCCACAGATGCGCAGTATTTT. Protein product: CASRSTDAQYF. This chain links TRBV12-3 or TRBV12-4 with TRBJ2-3; no definite D call. The CDR3 has 11 amino acids.

V and J are TRBV29-1 and TRBJ2-6; the D gene is possibly TRBD2 (5 bases). The CDR3 is 15 amino acids. The ends were cut back, 3 bases at V and 2 bases at J, with 11 bases in the middle. From germline, CDR1 is SQVTM and CDR2 ANQGSEA. The CDR3 sequence is CSVEGGSAGANVLTF. The CDR3 DNA follows: TGCAGCGTTGAGGGTGGGAGCGCTGGGGCCAACGTCCTGACTTTC.

V gene TRBV5-1 combines with J gene TRBJ2-1, with 9 bases that match TRBD2. Germline values: CDR1 SGHRS, CDR2 YFSETQ. Losses at the gene ends were 1 base for V and 6 bases for J; bases not matched to a gene: 8. This CDR3 is 16 amino acids long. CDR3: CASSLKTSGGRNEQFF. The CDR3 DNA is TGCGCCAGCAGCTTGAAGACTAGCGGTGGGCGCAATGAGCAGTTCTTC.

The chain employs TRBV6-4 and TRBJ1-6; D is undetermined. With 8 bases removed from V and 9 bases from J, the gap between germline ends came to 20 bases. The germline CDR1 and CDR2 sequences are MRHNA and SNTAGT. The CDR3 contains 15 residues. CDR3 sequence reads: CASGPKSLGGSPLHF. The CDR3 region has the DNA TGTGCCAGCGGACCAAAAAGTCTGGGTGGTTCACCCCTCCACTTT.

This chain links TRBV30 with TRBJ2-5; perhaps D is TRBD1 or TRBD2 (6 bases each). The CDR3 length is 14 residues. V was pared by 0 bases and J by 11 bases, with 19 bases between. CDR1 GTSNPN and CDR2 SVGIG come from the germline V gene (reference sequence). Here the CDR3 reads CAWSVGGSLREQYF. The CDR3 DNA follows: TGTGCCTGGAGTGTCGGGGGCAGCCTTCGGGAGCAGTACTTC.

The chain uses TRBV20-1 and TRBJ1-1, with D hard to call. The germline V gene has CDR1 DFQATT and CDR2 SNEGSKA (reference sequence). The CDR3 sequence is 15 residues long. The V end was cut by 6 bases, the J end by 0 bases, with 17 bases between. DNA of the CDR3: TGCAGTGCCGAGAGGGCACACCTCATGAACACTGAAGCTTTCTTT. Its translation is CSAERAHLMNTEAFF.

This rearrangement joins TRBV20-1 to TRBJ2-5; no firm D call. TRBJ2-7 matches the DNA end more closely, so the J call is doubtful. The CDR3 contains 12 residues. Germline CDR1 and CDR2: DFQATT and SNEGSKA (reference sequence). Here the CDR3 DNA reads TGCAGTGCTAGAGAGACGGGTCTCGAGCAGTACTTC. Translation gives CSARETGLEQYF.

This clonotype was picked up a small number of times. Compared with germline, one end of the junction differs, possibly owing to a read error. The chain recombines TRBV7-2 with TRBJ2-7; 8 bases are shared with TRBD1. Germline CDR1 and CDR2: SGHTA and FQGNSA. The CDR3 runs to 15 residues. CDR3 DNA sequence: TGCGCCAGCAGCTTGGCAACAGGGGGGACCTACGAGCAGTACTTC. The encoded protein is CASSLATGGTYEQYF.